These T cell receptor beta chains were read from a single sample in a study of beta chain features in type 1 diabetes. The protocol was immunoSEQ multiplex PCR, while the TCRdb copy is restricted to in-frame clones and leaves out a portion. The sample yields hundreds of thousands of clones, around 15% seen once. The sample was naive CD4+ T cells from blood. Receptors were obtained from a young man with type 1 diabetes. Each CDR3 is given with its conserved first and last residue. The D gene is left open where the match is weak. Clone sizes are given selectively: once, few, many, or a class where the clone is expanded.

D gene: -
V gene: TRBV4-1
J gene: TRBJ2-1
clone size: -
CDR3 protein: CASSPRGSWNSEQFF
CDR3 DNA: TGCGCCAGCAGCCCCCGGGGTAGCTGGAACAGTGAGCAGTTCTTC

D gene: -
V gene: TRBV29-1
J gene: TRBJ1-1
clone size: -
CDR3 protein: CSVARNTEAFF
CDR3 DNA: TGCAGCGTTGCACGGAACACTGAAGCTTTCTTT

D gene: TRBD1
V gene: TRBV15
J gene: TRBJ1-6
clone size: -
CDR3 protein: CAITGVRGSPLHF
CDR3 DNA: TGTGCCATTACAGGGGTCCGAGGGTCACCCCTCCACTTT

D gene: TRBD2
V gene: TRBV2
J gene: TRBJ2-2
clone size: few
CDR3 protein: CASSAHSGGNTGELFF
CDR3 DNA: TGTGCCAGCAGTGCCCATAGCGGGGGTAACACCGGGGAGCTGTTTTTT

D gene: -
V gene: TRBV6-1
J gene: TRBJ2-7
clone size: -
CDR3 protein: CASLYYEQYF
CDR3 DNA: TGTGCCAGCCTTTACTACGAGCAGTACTTC

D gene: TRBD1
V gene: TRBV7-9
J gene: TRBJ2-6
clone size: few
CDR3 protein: CASSQPVRDRSSGANVLTF
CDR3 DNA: TGTGCCAGCAGCCAACCCGTAAGGGACAGGAGCTCTGGGGCCAACGTCCTGACTTTC

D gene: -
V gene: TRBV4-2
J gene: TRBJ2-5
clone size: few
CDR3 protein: CASSHDLRGQGETQYF
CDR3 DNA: TGTGCCAGCAGCCATGACTTACGGGGCCAGGGGGAGACCCAGTACTTC

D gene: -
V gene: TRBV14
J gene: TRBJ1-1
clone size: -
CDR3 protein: CASSQEPMNTEAFF
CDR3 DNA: TGTGCCAGCAGCCAAGAACCAATGAACACTGAAGCTTTCTTT

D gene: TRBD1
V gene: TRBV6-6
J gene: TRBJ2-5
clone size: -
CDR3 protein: CASSYGDRDGETQYF
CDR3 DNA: TGTGCCAGCAGTTACGGGGACAGGGACGGAGAGACCCAGTACTTC

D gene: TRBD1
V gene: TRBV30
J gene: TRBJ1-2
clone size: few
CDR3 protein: CAATRDSGYGYTF
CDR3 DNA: TGTGCCGCGACCCGGGACAGCGGATATGGCTACACCTTC

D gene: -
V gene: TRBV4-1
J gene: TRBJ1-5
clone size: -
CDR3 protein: CASSQVGGNQPQHF
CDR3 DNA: TGCGCCAGCAGCCAAGTCGGAGGGAATCAGCCCCAGCATTTT

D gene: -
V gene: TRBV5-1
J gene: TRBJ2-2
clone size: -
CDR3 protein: CASSLGQNTGELFF
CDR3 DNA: TGCGCCAGCAGCTTAGGGCAGAACACCGGGGAGCTGTTTTTT

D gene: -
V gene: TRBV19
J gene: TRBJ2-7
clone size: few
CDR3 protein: CASSAGLRYEQYF
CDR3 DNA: TGTGCCAGTTCGGCAGGGCTGAGGTACGAGCAGTACTTC

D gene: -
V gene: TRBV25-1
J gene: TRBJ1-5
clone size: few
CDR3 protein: CASSYGGAAQHF
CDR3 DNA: TGTGCCAGCAGTTATGGGGGTGCAGCCCAGCATTTT

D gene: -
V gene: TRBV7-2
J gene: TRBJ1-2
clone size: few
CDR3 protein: CASSPSGMNGYTF
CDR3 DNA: TGTGCCAGCAGCCCATCAGGAATGAATGGCTACACCTTC

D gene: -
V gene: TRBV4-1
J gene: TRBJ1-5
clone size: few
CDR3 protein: CASSQGGLNQPQHF
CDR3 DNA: TGCGCCAGCAGCCAAGGGGGACTCAATCAGCCCCAGCATTTT

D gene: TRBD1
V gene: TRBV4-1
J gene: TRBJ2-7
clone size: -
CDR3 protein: CASSQARGQRYEQYF
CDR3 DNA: TGCGCCAGCAGCCAAGCCAGGGGGCAGAGGTACGAGCAGTACTTC

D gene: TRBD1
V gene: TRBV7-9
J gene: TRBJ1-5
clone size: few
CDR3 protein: CASSLAGGAQPQHF
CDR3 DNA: TGTGCCAGCAGCTTAGCAGGGGGCGCTCAGCCCCAGCATTTT

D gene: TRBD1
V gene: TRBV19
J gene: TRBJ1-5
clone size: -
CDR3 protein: CASSISRGQVNSNQPQHF
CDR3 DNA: TGTGCCAGTAGTATCTCCCGAGGACAGGTGAACAGCAATCAGCCCCAGCATTTT

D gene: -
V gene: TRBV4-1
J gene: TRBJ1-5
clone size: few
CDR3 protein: CASSQWPGEPQHF
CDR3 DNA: TGCGCCAGCAGCCAATGGCCTGGGGAGCCCCAGCATTTT